Presented here are 12 T cell receptor beta chains from one specimen sequenced in a study of OX40 agonist ivuxolimab in advanced cancers. TCRdb's copy holds only in-frame clones and misses some; the assay was immunoSEQ multiplex PCR. The sample has 50,000 to 65,000 clones; 85% to 95% are singletons. Material: CD4+ or CD8+ T cells sorted from blood, obtained in a trial of the OX40 agonist ivuxolimab. The receptors derive from an adult with an advanced solid tumor such as melanoma, head and neck, liver or kidney cancer.

The genes are TRBV7-2 and TRBJ1-2; D is ambiguous. Germline V gives CDR1 SGHTA, CDR2 FQGNSA. Trimming cost V 1 base and J 4 bases, with 7 bases left between them. The CDR3 runs 13 residues. The CDR3 reads CASSLVTSYGYTF. The CDR3 nucleotides read TGTGCCAGCAGCTTAGTTACGTCCTATGGCTACACCTTC.

The chain recombines TRBV6-4 with TRBJ2-2; a possible D gene is TRBD1 (6 bases). The V and J ends lost 6 bases and 1 base respectively, with 6 bases between them. Per the germline V gene, CDR1 is MRHNA and CDR2 is SNTAGT. This CDR3 spans 13 amino acids. CDR3 DNA: TGTGCCAGCAGCAGGGGGAACACCGGGGAGCTGTTTTTT. This encodes CASSRGNTGELFF.

The chain joins TRBV6-9 to TRBJ2-7; 7 bases are shared with TRBD1. CDR1 MNHGY and CDR2 SVAAGI come from the germline V gene. This CDR3 comprises 15 residues. V was clipped by 5 bases and J by 3 bases; unmatched bases: 10. Here the CDR3 DNA reads TGTGCCAGCAGTCTGACAGGGACCTTCAACTACGAGCAGTACTTC. It encodes CASSLTGTFNYEQYF.

V gene TRBV28 combines with J gene TRBJ1-5; TRBD1 matches 8 bases. Germline V gives CDR1 MDHEN, CDR2 SYDVKM. The CDR3 consists of 18 residues. V lost 3 bases and J lost 1; bases outside the gene matches: 11. The CDR3 DNA reads as TGTGCCAGCAGTTTTTTTGGACAGGGAGGGGTGAGCAATCAGCCCCAGCATTTT. This translates into CASSFFGQGGVSNQPQHF. The full variable domain, completed using reference TRBV28 and TRBJ1-5, is DVKVTQSSRYLVKRTGEKVFLECVQDMDHENMFWYRQDPGLGLRLIYFSYDVKMKEKGDIPEGYSVSREKKERFSLILESASTNQTSMYLCASSFFGQGGVSNQPQHFGDGTRLSIL.

The rearrangement uses TRBV19 and TRBJ1-1, with 7 nucleotides matching TRBD1. CDR1 and CDR2 from the germline V gene are LNHDA and SQIVND (reference sequence). The CDR3 spans 13 residues. After removal of 5 bases from V and 4 bases from J, the junction contained 4 bases not matched to a gene. The CDR3 spells CASSVGTVTEAFF. For the CDR3, the DNA is TGTGCCAGTAGTGTAGGGACAGTCACTGAAGCTTTCTTT. Using reference TRBV19 and TRBJ1-1 for the parts outside the CDR3, the full variable domain is DGGITQSPKYLFRKEGQNVTLSCEQNLNHDAMYWYRQDPGQGLRLIYYSQIVNDFQKGDIAEGYSVSREKKESFPLTVTSAQKNPTAFYLCASSVGTVTEAFFGQGTRLTVV.

This clone was seen only a few times. The chain recombines TRBV28 with TRBJ2-7; a possible D gene is TRBD2 (7 bases). Germline V gives CDR1 MDHEN, CDR2 SYDVKM. The CDR3 spans 17 residues. V lost 5 bases to trimming and J lost 0 bases, with 20 bases between them. The chain's CDR3 is CASSRGAGAGSSYEQYF. The CDR3 DNA reads as TGTGCCAGCAGTCGGGGGGCAGGGGCGGGTAGCTCCTACGAGCAGTACTTC.

This clone turned up a few times. V and J are TRBV28 and TRBJ1-5; tentatively, D is TRBD1 (5 bases). Germline assignment: CDR1 MDHEN and CDR2 SYDVKM. This CDR3 comprises 14 residues. V was cut by 8 bases and J by 3 bases, with 14 bases left in between. This chain's CDR3 is CASRPRDFNQPQHF. CDR3 DNA sequence: TGTGCCAGCCGCCCCCGGGACTTCAATCAGCCCCAGCATTTT.

The chain is built from TRBV16 and TRBJ1-5; D remains unclear. Trimming cost V 3 bases and J 3 bases, with 6 bases left between them. Germline V gene sequence: CDR1 KGHSY, CDR2 FQNENV. CDR3 length: 13 residues. This CDR3 reads CASSQGNNQPQHF. CDR3 sequence (DNA): TGTGCCAGCAGCCAGGGGAACAATCAGCCCCAGCATTTT.

CDR3 region: CASSQDWKKGADTQYF. Written as DNA, the CDR3 is TGCGCCAGCAGCCAAGATTGGAAGAAGGGAGCAGATACGCAGTATTTT. The chain is built from TRBV4-3 and TRBJ2-3, with D perhaps matching TRBD2 (5 bases). Germline V gives CDR1 LGHNA, CDR2 YSLEER. The germline V and J ends were trimmed by 0 bases and 4 bases, with 14 bases remaining between them. CDR3 length: 16 amino acids.

V and J are TRBV27 and TRBJ1-2; tentative D call: TRBD1 (5 bases). CDR3 length equals 14 residues. In germline, CDR1 is MNHEY, CDR2 SMNVEV (reference sequence). V was clipped by 6 bases and J by 5 bases, with 16 bases between them. CDR3 coding DNA: TGTGCCAGCAGCGGCTCCGGGGCTAGATATGGCTACACCTTC. This sequence encodes CASSGSGARYGYTF.

This clone has a handful of counts. The CDR3 protein is CATRTVGRGAYGYTF. The CDR3 nucleotides are TGTGCCACCAGGACTGTGGGCCGGGGAGCCTATGGCTACACCTTC. The chain is built from TRBV10-3 and TRBJ1-2; D gene ambiguous. Germline V gives CDR1 ENHRY, CDR2 SYGVKD. Trimming pared 10 bases from V and 4 bases from J, leaving 22 bases between. The CDR3 length is 15 residues.

For this clone: A junction end diverges from the germline sequence, so it may reflect a read error. The chain carries TRBV11-3 and TRBJ2-1, with 10 bases that match TRBD2. CDR1 is SGHNT and CDR2 is YENEEA in the germline V gene. CDR3 length: 12 amino acids. This chain's CDR3 is CASGMGLAIQVF. The CDR3 DNA is TGTGCCAGCGGCATGGGACTAGCGATTCAGGTCTTC. Using reference TRBV11-3 and TRBJ2-1 for the parts outside the CDR3, the full variable domain is EAGVVQSPRYKIIEKKQPVAFWCNPISGHNTLYWYLQNLGQGPELLIRYENEEAVDDSQLPKDRFSAERLKGVDSTLKIQPAELGDSAVYLCASGMGLAIQVFGPGTRLTVL.